Following are 3 T cell receptor beta chains from one sample sequenced in a study of shared clonotypes between healthy human individuals. The method was immunoSEQ multiplex PCR; TCRdb's version includes in-frame clones alone and lacks a portion of them. Among around 2.1 million clones listed, roughly 91% were seen once. Naive CD8 isolation took CD45RO-negative cells positively selected for CCR7 and excluded terminally differentiated effector memory CD45RA+ cells. The sample was naive CD8+ T cells from PBMCs. The receptors were gathered from a man in his late teens or twenties in good health. Some clones in this sample may be carry-over from other donors' samples.

This chain uses TRBV2 with TRBJ2-7; maybe TRBD1 (6 bases). This CDR3 has 15 residues. Trimming removed 7 bases at V and 4 bases at J, with 20 bases between. Germline lookup yields CDR1 SNHLY and CDR2 FYNNEI. This CDR3 reads CASTSPGQEVYEQYF. In DNA, the CDR3 is TGTGCCAGCACTTCACCGGGACAAGAAGTATACGAGCAGTACTTC.

The chain has TRBV4-2 and TRBJ2-1; D may be TRBD1 (6 bases). CDR1 is LGHNA, CDR2 YNFKEQ, per germline. V lost 1 base and J lost 8, with 15 bases in between. The CDR3 totals 15 residues. The CDR3 DNA reads TGTGCCAGCAGCCAAGTTACACGGACAGATCATGAGCAGTTCTTC. Protein: CASSQVTRTDHEQFF.

The chain employs TRBV7-8 and TRBJ1-1; 8 positions agree with TRBD1. Germline V CDR1 and CDR2: SGHVS, FQNEAQ. J lost 4 bases, V lost 3 bases, and 7 bases had no gene match. The CDR3 extends over 15 amino acids. The CDR3 loop is CASSFRTGLGTEAFF. In DNA, the CDR3 is TGTGCCAGCAGCTTCCGGACAGGGTTGGGCACTGAAGCTTTCTTT.